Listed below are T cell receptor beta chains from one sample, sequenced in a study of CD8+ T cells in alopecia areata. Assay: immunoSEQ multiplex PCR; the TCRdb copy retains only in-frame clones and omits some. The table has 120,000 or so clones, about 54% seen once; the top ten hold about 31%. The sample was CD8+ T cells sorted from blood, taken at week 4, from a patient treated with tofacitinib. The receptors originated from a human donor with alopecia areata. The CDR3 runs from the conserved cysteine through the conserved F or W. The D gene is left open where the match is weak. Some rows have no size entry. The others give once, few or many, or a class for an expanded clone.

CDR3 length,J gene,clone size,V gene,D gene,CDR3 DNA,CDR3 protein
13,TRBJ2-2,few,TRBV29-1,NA,TGCAGCGTTGAAGGGGGAAACACCGGGGAGCTGTTTTTT,CSVEGGNTGELFF
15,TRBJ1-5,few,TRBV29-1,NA,TGCAGCGTTGAAGGGGGCAGGGCAATCGATCAGCCCCAGCATTTT,CSVEGGRAIDQPQHF
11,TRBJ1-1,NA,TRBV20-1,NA,TGCAGTGCGCCCGTGAAGTCAAAAGCTTTCTTT,CSAPVKSKAFF
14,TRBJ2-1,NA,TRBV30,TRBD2,TGTGCCTGTACCGGGATGGAAGCGGGGAATGAGCAGTTCTTC,CACTGMEAGNEQFF
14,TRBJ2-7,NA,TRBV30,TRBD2,TGTGCCTGGAGTCCTAGCGGGGCCTCCTACGAGCAGTACTTC,CAWSPSGASYEQYF
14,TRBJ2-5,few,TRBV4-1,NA,TGCGCCAGCAGCCAAGGTCTTGAAGCAGAGACCCAGTACTTC,CASSQGLEAETQYF
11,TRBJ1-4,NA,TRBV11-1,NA,TGTGCCAGCAGCTCTACAGGGAAACTGTTTTTT,CASSSTGKLFF
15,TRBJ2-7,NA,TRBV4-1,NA,TGCGCCAGCAGCCCCTCCGTGGGGAGCTCCTACGAGCAGTACTTC,CASSPSVGSSYEQYF
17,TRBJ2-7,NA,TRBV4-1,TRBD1,TGCGCCAGCAGCCAAAGGGGGCCGGGACAGGTGGGCTACGAGCAGTACTTC,CASSQRGPGQVGYEQYF
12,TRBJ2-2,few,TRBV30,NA,TGTGCCTGGAGGGGGAACACCGGGGAGCTGTTTTTT,CAWRGNTGELFF